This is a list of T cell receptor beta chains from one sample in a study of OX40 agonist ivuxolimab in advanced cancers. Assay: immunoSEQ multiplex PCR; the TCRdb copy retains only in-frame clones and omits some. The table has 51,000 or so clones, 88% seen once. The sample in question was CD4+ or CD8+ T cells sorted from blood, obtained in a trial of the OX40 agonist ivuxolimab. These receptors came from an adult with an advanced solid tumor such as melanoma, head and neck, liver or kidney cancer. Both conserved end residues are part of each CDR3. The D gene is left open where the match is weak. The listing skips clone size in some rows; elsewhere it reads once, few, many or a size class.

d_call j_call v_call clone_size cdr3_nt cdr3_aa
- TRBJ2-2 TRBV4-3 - TGCGCCAGCAGCCCGAGTTGGTTTAACACCGGGGAGCTGTTTTTT CASSPSWFNTGELFF
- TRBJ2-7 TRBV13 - TGTGCCAGCAGTCTTCTAAAGGAGGGGGCTAGGGAGCAGTACTTC CASSLLKEGAREQYF
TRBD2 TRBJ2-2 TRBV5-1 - TGCGCCAGCGATCCGGGACTAGCGGGGGTTGTCGCCGGGGAGCTGTTTTTT CASDPGLAGVVAGELFF
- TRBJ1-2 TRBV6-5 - TGTGCCAGCAGTTACCCGGGGTATGGCTACACCTTC CASSYPGYGYTF
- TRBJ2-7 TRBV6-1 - TGTGCCAGCAGTTATCAGTGGGAGCAGTACTTC CASSYQWEQYF
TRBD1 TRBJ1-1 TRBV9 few TGTGCCAGCAGCGTCCGACAGGGGAGGGAAGCTTTCTTT CASSVRQGREAFF
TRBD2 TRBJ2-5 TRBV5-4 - TGTGCCAGCAGCTTGGCGGGCGGGGGGGCCGTCGAGACCCAGTACTTC CASSLAGGGAVETQYF
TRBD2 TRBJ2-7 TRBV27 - TGTGCCAGCAGTTTAACTAGCGGTTACGAGCAGTACTTC CASSLTSGYEQYF
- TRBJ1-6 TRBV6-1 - TGTGCCAGCAGTGAAGTCGGGGGGTTCTCCAATATGTATTCACCCCTCCACTTT CASSEVGGFSNMYSPLHF
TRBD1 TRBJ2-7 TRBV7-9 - TGTGCCAGCAGCTTACCGGGTACAGGGGCCTCCCCCTACGAGCAGTACTTC CASSLPGTGASPYEQYF
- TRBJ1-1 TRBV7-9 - TGTGCCAGCAGCTTACAGCAGGATGAAGCTTTCTTT CASSLQQDEAFF
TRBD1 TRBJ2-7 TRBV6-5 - TGTGCCAGCAGTTCGGACAGGGACGAGCAGTACTTC CASSSDRDEQYF
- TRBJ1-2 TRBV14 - TGTGCCAGCAGCCAATTCCGGACCAGTGTCTACACCTTC CASSQFRTSVYTF
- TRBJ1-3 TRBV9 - TGTGCCAGCAGCGTAGGGGGAAACACCATATATTTT CASSVGGNTIYF
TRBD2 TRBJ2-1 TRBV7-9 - TGTGCCAGCAGCCAGGGACTAGGAAACGACAATGAGCAGTTCTTC CASSQGLGNDNEQFF
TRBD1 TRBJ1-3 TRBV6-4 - TGTGCCAGCAGTGGGGCCCGGGACAGGGGGCCGAGCTCTGGAAACACCATATATTTT CASSGARDRGPSSGNTIYF
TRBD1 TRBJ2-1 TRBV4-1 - TGCGCCAGCAGCCAACTCACGGGACAGGGGGCCCCTGGATCCTACAATGAGCAGTTCTTC CASSQLTGQGAPGSYNEQFF
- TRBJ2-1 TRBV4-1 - TGCGCCAGCAGCCATCTTCAGGCGGGCCGGGATGAGCAGTTCTTC CASSHLQAGRDEQFF
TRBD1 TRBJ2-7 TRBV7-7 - TGTGCTAGCAGCTTACCGCTCCTGGACAGGGGATGGGAGCAGTACTTC CASSLPLLDRGWEQYF
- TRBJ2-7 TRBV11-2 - TGTGCCAGCAGCTTAGACAGCTCCTACGAGCAGTACTTC CASSLDSSYEQYF
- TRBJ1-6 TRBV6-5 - TGTGCCAGCAGTTACGACGCAGAGGCCCTCCACTTT CASSYDAEALHF
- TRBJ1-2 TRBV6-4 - TGTGCCAGCACCACTCGGGGAACTGGCTACACCTTC CASTTRGTGYTF
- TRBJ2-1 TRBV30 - TGTGCCTTTGACCTTACGAGCTCCTACAATGAGCAGTTCTTC CAFDLTSSYNEQFF
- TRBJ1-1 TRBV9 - TGTGCCAGCAGCGGTAGAGAAGCGAACACTGAAGCTTTCTTT CASSGREANTEAFF
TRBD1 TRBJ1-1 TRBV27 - TGTGCCAGCAAGGATGGGACAGTGCCTACAGGGAACACTGAAGCTTTCTTT CASKDGTVPTGNTEAFF